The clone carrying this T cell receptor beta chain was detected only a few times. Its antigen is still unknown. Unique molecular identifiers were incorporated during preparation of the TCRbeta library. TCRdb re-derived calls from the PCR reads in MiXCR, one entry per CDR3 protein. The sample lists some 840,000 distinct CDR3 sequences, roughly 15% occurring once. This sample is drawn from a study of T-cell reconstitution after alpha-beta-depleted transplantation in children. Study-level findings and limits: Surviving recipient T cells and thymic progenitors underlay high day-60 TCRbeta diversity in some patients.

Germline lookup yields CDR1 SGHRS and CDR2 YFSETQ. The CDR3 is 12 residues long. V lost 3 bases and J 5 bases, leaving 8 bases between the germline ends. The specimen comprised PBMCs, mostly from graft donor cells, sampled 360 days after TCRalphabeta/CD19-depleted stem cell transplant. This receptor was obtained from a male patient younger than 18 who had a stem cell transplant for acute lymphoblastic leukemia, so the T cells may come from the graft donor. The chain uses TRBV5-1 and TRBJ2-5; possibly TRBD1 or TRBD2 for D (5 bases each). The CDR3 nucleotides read TGCGCCAGCAGCTGGGACCGGGAGACCCAGTACTTC. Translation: CASSWDRETQYF.